The 8 T cell receptor beta chains presented below share a single source sample, sequenced in a study of blood T cell repertoires in COVID-19. Profiling relied on immunoSEQ multiplex PCR, and the TCRdb table lists in-frame clones only, not all of them. The data hold 150,000 or so clones, with approximately 74% observed a single time. Sequencing used peripheral blood. The source is a woman older than 75 with acute or convalescent COVID-19.

The chain couples TRBV10-1 to TRBJ2-2, with 10 positions matching TRBD2. V shed 2 bases, J shed 7 bases, and the junction held 4 bases outside the gene matches. The CDR3 totals 15 residues. The germline V gene encodes CDR1 WNHNN and CDR2 SYGVQD (reference sequence). CDR3 nucleotide sequence: TGCGCCAGCAGTGAGGTAGCGGGAGGTTTCGGGGAGCTGTTTTTT. Amino acid sequence: CASSEVAGGFGELFF.

The J gene is TRBJ2-3, the V gene TRBV5-1; TRBD2 aligns across 9 bases. V lost 3 bases to trimming and J lost 1 base; unmatched junction nucleotides: 3. This CDR3 region has 15 residues. Per germline, CDR1 SGHRS and CDR2 YFSETQ. This chain's CDR3 is CASSWREGGTDTQYF. CDR3 coding DNA: TGCGCCAGCAGCTGGCGGGAGGGGGGCACAGATACGCAGTATTTT.

The V gene is TRBV5-1, the J gene TRBJ2-7; 7 bases are shared with TRBD2. The CDR3 sequence is 14 residues long. V lost 0 bases to trimming and J lost 3 bases; unmatched junction nucleotides: 3. Germline CDR1 SGHRS, CDR2 YFSETQ. CDR3 in amino acids: CASSLASSGYEQYF. CDR3 nucleotides: TGCGCCAGCAGCTTGGCGTCTAGCGGCTACGAGCAGTACTTC.

This rearrangement joins TRBV29-1 to TRBJ2-3; 7 bases align to TRBD2. Germline-derived CDR1 and CDR2 are SQVTM and ANQGSEA. CDR3 length equals 14 residues. V dropped 3 bases and J dropped 4; count of bases not matched to a gene: 7. The CDR3 loop reads CSVEGGRSADTQYF. The DNA of the CDR3 is TGCAGCGTTGAGGGCGGGAGAAGTGCAGATACGCAGTATTTT.

V usage is TRBV28 and J usage is TRBJ1-3; D remains unclear. V was trimmed by 5 bases and J by 3 bases, leaving 5 bases between them. The CDR3 has 12 residues. CDR1 is MDHEN, CDR2 SYDVKM, per germline. The DNA of the CDR3 is TGTGCCAGCAGTATTATTGGAAACACCATATATTTT. Translating gives CASSIIGNTIYF. Complete variable domain (other parts from reference TRBV28 and TRBJ1-3): DVKVTQSSRYLVKRTGEKVFLECVQDMDHENMFWYRQDPGLGLRLIYFSYDVKMKEKGDIPEGYSVSREKKERFSLILESASTNQTSMYLCASSIIGNTIYFGEGSWLTVV.

The V call is TRBV24-1, the J call TRBJ2-3; TRBD2 might be the D (5 bases). This CDR3 contains 17 residues. Deletions cut 4 bases from V and 2 bases from J, with 18 bases between. In germline, CDR1 is KGHDR, CDR2 SFDVKD. CDR3 protein: CATSEPLSGKHTDTQYF. CDR3 nucleotides: TGTGCCACCAGTGAACCCCTAAGCGGCAAACACACAGATACGCAGTATTTT.

The chain recombines TRBV9 with TRBJ1-3, with a possible D match to TRBD1 (5 bases). Germline CDR1 SGDLS, CDR2 YYNGEE. This CDR3 contains 17 residues. V dropped 4 bases and J dropped 0 bases, with 17 bases sitting between them. CDR3 loop: CASSTHLTEGSGNTIYF. The CDR3 DNA is TGTGCCAGCAGCACCCACTTGACAGAAGGCTCTGGAAACACCATATATTTT.

This clone was observed a handful of times. The chain employs TRBV29-1 and TRBJ2-3; 14 bases agree with TRBD2. V lost 4 bases, J lost 4 bases, and 7 bases stayed unmatched. The CDR3 has 16 residues. Per the germline V gene, CDR1 is SQVTM and CDR2 is ANQGSEA. Here the CDR3 DNA reads TGCAGCGTTGCCGGGACTAGCGGGAGCGGCGCAGATACGCAGTATTTT. This encodes CSVAGTSGSGADTQYF.